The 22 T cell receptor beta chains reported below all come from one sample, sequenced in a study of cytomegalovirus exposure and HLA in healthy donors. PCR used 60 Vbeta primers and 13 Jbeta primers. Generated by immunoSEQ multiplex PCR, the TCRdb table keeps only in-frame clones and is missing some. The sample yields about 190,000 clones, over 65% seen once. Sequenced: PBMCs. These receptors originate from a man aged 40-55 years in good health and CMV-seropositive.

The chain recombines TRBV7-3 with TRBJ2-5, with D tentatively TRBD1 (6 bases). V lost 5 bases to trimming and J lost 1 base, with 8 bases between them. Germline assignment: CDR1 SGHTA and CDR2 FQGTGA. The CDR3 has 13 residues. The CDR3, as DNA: TGTGCCAGCAGCACAGGGTTCCAAGAGACCCAGTACTTC. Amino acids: CASSTGFQETQYF.

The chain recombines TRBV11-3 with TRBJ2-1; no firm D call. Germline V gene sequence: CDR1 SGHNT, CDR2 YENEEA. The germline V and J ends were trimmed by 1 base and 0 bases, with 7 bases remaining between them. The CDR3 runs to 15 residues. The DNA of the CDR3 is TGTGCCAGCAGCTTAGGGCGGAGCTCCTACAATGAGCAGTTCTTC. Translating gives CASSLGRSSYNEQFF.

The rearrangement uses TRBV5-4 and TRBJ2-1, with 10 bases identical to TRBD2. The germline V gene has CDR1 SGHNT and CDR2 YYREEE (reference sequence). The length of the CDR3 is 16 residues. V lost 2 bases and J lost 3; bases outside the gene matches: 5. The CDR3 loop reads CASSLAGGPLYNEQFF. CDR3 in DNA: TGTGCCAGCAGCTTAGCGGGAGGGCCCCTCTACAATGAGCAGTTCTTC.

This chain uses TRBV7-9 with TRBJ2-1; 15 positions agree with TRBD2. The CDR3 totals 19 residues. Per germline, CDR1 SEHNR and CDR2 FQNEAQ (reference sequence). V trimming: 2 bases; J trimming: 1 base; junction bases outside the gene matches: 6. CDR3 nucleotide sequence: TGTGCCAGCAGCTTACACTGGACTAGCGGGGGGGGGTCCTACAATGAGCAGTTCTTC. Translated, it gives CASSLHWTSGGGSYNEQFF.

CDR3 in DNA: TGTGCCAGCAGTTCCACCGGGACTCCTGGGGCCAACGTCCTGACTTTC. Protein: CASSSTGTPGANVLTF. The chain combines TRBV6-5 with TRBJ2-6; a weak D match, TRBD2 (6 bases). The CDR3 totals 16 residues. Trimming shortened V by 4 bases and J by 2 bases, and 12 bases separated the two germline ends. Per the germline V gene, CDR1 is MNHEY and CDR2 is SVGAGI.

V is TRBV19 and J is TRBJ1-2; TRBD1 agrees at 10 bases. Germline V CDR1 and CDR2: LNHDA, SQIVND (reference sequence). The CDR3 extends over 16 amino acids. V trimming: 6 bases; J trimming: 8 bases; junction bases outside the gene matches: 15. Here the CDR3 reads CASRGTSTGGVKGYTF. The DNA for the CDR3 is TGTGCCAGTAGGGGTACGTCGACAGGGGGCGTAAAAGGCTACACCTTC.

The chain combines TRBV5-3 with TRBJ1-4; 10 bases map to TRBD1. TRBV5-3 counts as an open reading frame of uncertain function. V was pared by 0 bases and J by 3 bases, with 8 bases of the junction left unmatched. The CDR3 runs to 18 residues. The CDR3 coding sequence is TGTGCCAGAAGCTTGGAAGGGACAGGGGTTAGGGCTAATGAAAAACTGTTTTTT. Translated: CARSLEGTGVRANEKLFF.

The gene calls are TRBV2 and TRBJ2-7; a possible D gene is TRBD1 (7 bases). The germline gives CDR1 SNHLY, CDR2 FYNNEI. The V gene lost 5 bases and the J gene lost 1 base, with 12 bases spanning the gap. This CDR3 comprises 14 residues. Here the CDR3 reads CASSRTGLSYEQYF. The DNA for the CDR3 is TGTGCCAGCAGTAGGACAGGACTATCCTACGAGCAGTACTTC.

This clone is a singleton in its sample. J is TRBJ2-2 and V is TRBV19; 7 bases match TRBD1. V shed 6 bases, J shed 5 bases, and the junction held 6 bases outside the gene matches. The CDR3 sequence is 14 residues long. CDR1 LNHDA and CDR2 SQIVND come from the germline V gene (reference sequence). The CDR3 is CASRNRGRTGELFF. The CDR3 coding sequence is TGTGCCAGTAGGAACAGGGGCCGGACCGGGGAGCTGTTTTTT.

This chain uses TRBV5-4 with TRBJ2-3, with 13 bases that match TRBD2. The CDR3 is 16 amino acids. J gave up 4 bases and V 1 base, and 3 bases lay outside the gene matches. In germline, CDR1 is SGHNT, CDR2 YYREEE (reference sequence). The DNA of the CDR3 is TGTGCCAGCAGCTTGAGGACTAGCGGGAGATCAGATACGCAGTATTTT. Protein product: CASSLRTSGRSDTQYF. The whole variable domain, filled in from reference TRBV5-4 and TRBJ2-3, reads ETGVTQSPTHLIKTRGQQVTLRCSSQSGHNTVSWYQQALGQGPQFIFQYYREEENGRGNFPPRFSGLQFPNYSSELNVNALELDDSALYLCASSLRTSGRSDTQYFGPGTRLTVL.

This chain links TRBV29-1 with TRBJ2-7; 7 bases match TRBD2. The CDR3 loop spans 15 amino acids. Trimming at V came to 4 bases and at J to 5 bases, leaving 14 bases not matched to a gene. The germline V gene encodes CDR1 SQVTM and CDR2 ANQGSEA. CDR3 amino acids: CSVVGLAEGWDEQYF. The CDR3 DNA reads TGCAGCGTTGTCGGTCTAGCGGAAGGATGGGACGAGCAGTACTTC.

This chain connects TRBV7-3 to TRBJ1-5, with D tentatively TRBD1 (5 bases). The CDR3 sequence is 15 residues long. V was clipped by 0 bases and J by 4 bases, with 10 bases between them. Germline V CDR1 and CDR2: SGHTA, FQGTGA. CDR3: CASSLTGGGNQPQHF. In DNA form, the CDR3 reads TGTGCCAGCAGCTTAACGGGCGGGGGGAATCAGCCCCAGCATTTT.

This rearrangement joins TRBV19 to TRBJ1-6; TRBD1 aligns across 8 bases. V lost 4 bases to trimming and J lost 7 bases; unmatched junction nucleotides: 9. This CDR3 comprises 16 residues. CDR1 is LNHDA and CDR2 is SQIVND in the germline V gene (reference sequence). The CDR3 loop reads CASSTRSGGHNSPLHF. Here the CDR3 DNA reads TGTGCCAGTAGTACCCGGTCAGGGGGCCACAATTCACCCCTCCACTTT.

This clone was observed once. The CDR3 region is CASSSIRGSYQPQHF. As DNA, the CDR3 is TGTGCCAGCAGTTCAATCCGGGGAAGCTATCAGCCCCAGCATTTT. The chain links TRBV28 to TRBJ1-5; D ambiguous. Germline-derived CDR1 and CDR2 are MDHEN and SYDVKM. The CDR3 loop spans 15 amino acids. Trimming took 4 bases from V and 5 from J, leaving 15 bases between them.

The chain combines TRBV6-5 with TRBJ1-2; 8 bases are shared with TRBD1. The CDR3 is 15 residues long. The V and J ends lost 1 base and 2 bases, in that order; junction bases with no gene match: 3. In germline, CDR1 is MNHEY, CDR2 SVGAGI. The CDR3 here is CASSYLRQGNYGYTF. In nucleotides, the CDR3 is TGTGCCAGCAGTTACTTGCGACAGGGGAACTATGGCTACACCTTC.

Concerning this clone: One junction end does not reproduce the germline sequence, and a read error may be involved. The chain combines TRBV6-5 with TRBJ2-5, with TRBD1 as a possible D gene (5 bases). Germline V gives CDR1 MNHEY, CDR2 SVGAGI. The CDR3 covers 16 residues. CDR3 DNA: TGTGCCAGCAGTTACTACGCAGGCGCAGGGCAAGAGGCCCAGTACTTC. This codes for CASSYYAGAGQEAQYF.

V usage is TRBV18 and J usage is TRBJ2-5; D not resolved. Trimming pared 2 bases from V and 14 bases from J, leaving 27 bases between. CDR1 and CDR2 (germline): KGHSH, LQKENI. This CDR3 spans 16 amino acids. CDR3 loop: CASSPMASETTNPIYF. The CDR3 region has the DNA TGTGCCAGCTCACCAATGGCCTCGGAGACCACCAACCCGATCTACTTC.

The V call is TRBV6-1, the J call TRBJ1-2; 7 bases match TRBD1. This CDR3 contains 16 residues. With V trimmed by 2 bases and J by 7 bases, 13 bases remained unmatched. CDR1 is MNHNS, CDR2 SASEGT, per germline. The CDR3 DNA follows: TGTGCCAGCAGTGAAAACCAGCTAACAGGGGTCTTTGGCTACACCTTC. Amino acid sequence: CASSENQLTGVFGYTF.

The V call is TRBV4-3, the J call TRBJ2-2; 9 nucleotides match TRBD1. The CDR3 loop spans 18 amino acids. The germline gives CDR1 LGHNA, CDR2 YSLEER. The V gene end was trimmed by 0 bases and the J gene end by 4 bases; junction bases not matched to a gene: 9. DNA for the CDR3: TGCGCCAGCAGCCAAGATCCAGGAGGGACAGGGATCACCGGGGAGCTGTTTTTT. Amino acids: CASSQDPGGTGITGELFF.

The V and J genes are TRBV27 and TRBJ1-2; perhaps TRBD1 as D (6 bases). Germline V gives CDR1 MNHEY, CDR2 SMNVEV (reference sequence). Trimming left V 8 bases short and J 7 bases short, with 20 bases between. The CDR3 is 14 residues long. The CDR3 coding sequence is TGTGCCAGCCGAAGTGGGGGTGGGGGCTGTGGCTACACCTTC. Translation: CASRSGGGGCGYTF.

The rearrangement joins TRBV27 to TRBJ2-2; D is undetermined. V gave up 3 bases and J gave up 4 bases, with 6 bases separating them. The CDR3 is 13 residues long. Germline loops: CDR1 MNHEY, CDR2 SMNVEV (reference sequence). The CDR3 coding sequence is TGTGCCAGCAGTTTCGCTAGCACCGGGGAGCTGTTTTTT. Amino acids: CASSFASTGELFF.

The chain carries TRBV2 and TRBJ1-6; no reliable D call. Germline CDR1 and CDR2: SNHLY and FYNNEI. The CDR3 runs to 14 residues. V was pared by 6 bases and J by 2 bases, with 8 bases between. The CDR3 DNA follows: TGTGCCAGCAGCCTACAGACCTATAATTCACCCCTCCACTTT. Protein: CASSLQTYNSPLHF. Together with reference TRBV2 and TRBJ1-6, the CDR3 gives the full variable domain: EPEVTQTPSHQVTQMGQEVILRCVPISNHLYFYWYRQILGQKVEFLVSFYNNEISEKSEIFDDQFSVERPDGSNFTLKIRSTKLEDSAMYFCASSLQTYNSPLHFGNGTRLTVT.